A single count supports the clone carrying this T cell receptor (beta chain). No antigen is known for it. CDR3 size: 17 residues. V shed 4 bases and J 0 bases; nucleotides not matched to a gene: 4. CDR1 is SGHVS, CDR2 FNYEAQ, per germline. This sample is drawn from a study of cytomegalovirus exposure and HLA in healthy donors. Study outcomes and limitations: Reports indicated that the classifier achieved high specificity and sensitivity in diagnosing cytomegalovirus status.

TCRdb keeps only in-frame clones here, not all; method: immunoSEQ multiplex PCR. The table lists over 200,000 clones, around 86% of them singletons. Material for sequencing was PBMCs. The TCR sequence derives from a woman aged 18-29 years in good health and CMV-seropositive. The rearrangement joins TRBV7-6 to TRBJ2-1; 12 bases match TRBD2. For the CDR3, the DNA is TGTGCCAGCAGCTGGACTAGCGGGACTCGCTCCTACAATGAGCAGTTCTTC. This translates into CASSWTSGTRSYNEQFF.